Presented here are 5 T cell receptor beta chains from one specimen sequenced in a study of cytomegalovirus exposure and HLA in healthy donors. A multiplex PCR was run with 60 Vbeta primers and 13 Jbeta primers. Assay used: immunoSEQ multiplex PCR; TCRdb lists only in-frame clones, some missing. The data show about 92,000 clones, roughly 80% seen once. The sample was PBMCs. Every receptor here comes from a girl aged 2 to 9 in good health and CMV-seropositive.

The rearrangement links TRBV10-2 to TRBJ1-4; D not certain. This CDR3 has 12 residues. Germline V gene data show CDR1 as WSHSY and CDR2 as SAAADI. V gave up 3 bases and J gave up 7 bases, with 6 bases separating them. The CDR3 bases are TGCGCCAGCAGTGAACCCGGTGAAAAACTGTTTTTT. Its translation: CASSEPGEKLFF.

J is TRBJ1-2 and V is TRBV6-6; 7 positions agree with TRBD1. CDR1 is MNHNY, CDR2 SVGAGI, per germline (reference sequence). J lost 4 bases, V lost 0 bases, and 5 bases had no gene match. CDR3 length: 15 residues. The CDR3 region is CASSYSETGPYGYTF. CDR3 sequence (DNA): TGTGCCAGCAGTTACTCGGAGACAGGGCCCTATGGCTACACCTTC.

The chain couples TRBV6-1 to TRBJ2-7, with unresolved D. The CDR3 spans 13 residues. Between the trimmed V and J ends, which lost 6 bases and 1 base, there was a span of 10 bases. CDR1 MNHNS and CDR2 SASEGT come from the germline V gene. In nucleotides, the CDR3 is TGTGCCAGCAGCGACAATTGGTCCTACGAGCAGTACTTC. It encodes CASSDNWSYEQYF.

J is TRBJ1-5 and V is TRBV29-1; TRBD1 matches 9 bases. This CDR3 contains 16 residues. With 5 bases clipped from V and 3 bases from J, the junction kept 11 bases outside the gene matches. Germline V CDR1 and CDR2: SQVTM, ANQGSEA. CDR3 sequence reads: CSVSSDRGFSNQPQHF. Here the CDR3 DNA reads TGCAGCGTTTCGTCGGACAGGGGCTTTTCCAATCAGCCCCAGCATTTT. The complete variable domain, with remaining parts taken from reference TRBV29-1 and TRBJ1-5, reads SAVISQKPSRDICQRGTSLTIQCQVDSQVTMMFWYRQQPGQSLTLIATANQGSEATYESGFVIDKFPISRPNLTFSTLTVSNMSPEDSSIYLCSVSSDRGFSNQPQHFGDGTRLSIL.

This chain connects TRBV5-1 to TRBJ2-5, with D possibly TRBD1 on 5 matching bases. Trimming shortened V by 4 bases and J by 2 bases, and 12 bases separated the two germline ends. Germline lookup yields CDR1 SGHRS and CDR2 YFSETQ. The CDR3 totals 14 residues. This chain's CDR3 is CASSTGPPQETQYF. CDR3 coding DNA: TGCGCCAGCAGCACAGGACCACCTCAAGAGACCCAGTACTTC.